A selection of T cell receptor beta chains follows, all from one sample in a study of shared clonotypes between healthy human individuals. Data came from immunoSEQ multiplex PCR; TCRdb stores just in-frame clones and leaves some out. The sample holds roughly 2.4 million clones, around 95% seen once. Sequenced sample: naive CD4+ T cells sorted from blood. The receptors stem from a man between 18 and 29 years old in good health. Both conserved end residues are part of each CDR3. A D gene is named only where the DNA matches it firmly. For some rows the clone size is stated as once, few or many, or as a class when expanded; others skip it.

clone_size	j_call	v_call	d_call	cdr3_aa	cdr3_nt
.	TRBJ2-7	TRBV28	.	CANSGGPIF	TGTGCCAACTCAGGGGGGCCTATCTTC
.	TRBJ2-3	TRBV6-6	.	CASRNSGTDTQYF	TGTGCCAGCAGGAATAGCGGCACAGATACGCAGTATTTT
.	TRBJ2-3	TRBV5-1	.	CASSLVAEDTQYF	TGCGCCAGCAGCTTGGTGGCGGAAGATACGCAGTATTTT
.	TRBJ1-2	TRBV28	.	CASSLDGYYGYTF	TGTGCCAGCAGTTTAGACGGATACTATGGCTACACCTTC
.	TRBJ2-7	TRBV28	.	CASTKPGHFYEQYF	TGTGCCAGCACCAAACCGGGACACTTTTACGAGCAGTACTTC
.	TRBJ1-3	TRBV6-1	TRBD1	CASSGLPGQMNSGNTIYF	TGTGCCAGCAGTGGACTGCCGGGACAGATGAACTCTGGAAACACCATATATTTT
.	TRBJ2-6	TRBV9	TRBD1	CASSVARQGASSGANVLTF	TGTGCCAGCAGCGTAGCGAGACAGGGGGCGTCCTCTGGGGCCAACGTCCTGACTTTC
.	TRBJ1-5	TRBV2	TRBD1	CASSRGTGDLYSNQPQHF	TGTGCCAGCAGTCGCGGGACAGGGGATCTTTATAGCAATCAGCCCCAGCATTTT
.	TRBJ2-7	TRBV19	TRBD2	CASSIDQTLAGEQYF	TGTGCCAGTAGTATAGATCAAACACTAGCGGGCGAGCAGTACTTC
.	TRBJ1-2	TRBV19	.	CASSPTSEARYGYTF	TGTGCCAGTAGTCCTACGTCGGAGGCGCGCTATGGCTACACCTTC
.	TRBJ2-7	TRBV7-3	TRBD2	CASSSAGLSRVQYF	TGTGCCAGCAGCTCGGCGGGACTAAGCCGAGTTCAGTACTTC
.	TRBJ2-4	TRBV18	.	CASSPGPNANIQYF	TGTGCCAGCTCACCTGGACCCAATGCGAACATTCAGTACTTC
once	TRBJ1-4	TRBV5-1	TRBD1	CASSVAGTGGTNEKLFF	TGCGCCAGCAGCGTGGCCGGGACAGGGGGCACCAATGAAAAACTGTTTTTT
.	TRBJ2-3	TRBV3-1/TRBV3-2	.	CAIRPQYF	TGTGCCATCAGGCCGCAGTATTTT
.	TRBJ2-1	TRBV5-1	.	CASSLEGENYNEQFF	TGCGCCAGCAGCTTGGAGGGGGAAAACTACAATGAGCAGTTCTTC
.	TRBJ1-5	TRBV11-2	.	CASSRRFGQPQHF	TGTGCCAGCAGCAGAAGATTCGGTCAGCCCCAGCATTTT
few	TRBJ2-7	TRBV10-3	TRBD1	CAISDGQGFEQYF	TGTGCCATCAGTGACGGACAGGGCTTCGAGCAGTACTTC
.	TRBJ1-5	TRBV7-9	.	CASSPVGERNQPQHF	TGTGCCAGCAGCCCCGTCGGGGAGAGAAATCAGCCCCAGCATTTT
.	TRBJ2-7	TRBV30	.	CAWSGIIRSYEQYF	TGTGCCTGGAGTGGCATCATACGCTCCTACGAGCAGTACTTC
.	TRBJ2-1	TRBV5-1	TRBD2	CASSLARESYNEQFF	TGCGCCAGCAGCCTGGCGCGGGAGTCCTACAATGAGCAGTTCTTC
.	TRBJ1-5	TRBV5-1	.	CASSLDGGLTQPQHF	TGCGCCAGCAGCTTGGACGGGGGGCTGACTCAGCCCCAGCATTTT
once	TRBJ2-3	TRBV7-2	.	CASRIASTDTQYF	TGTGCGAGCAGGATAGCTAGCACAGATACGCAGTATTTT
.	TRBJ1-5	TRBV6-6	.	CASSYEGIQPQHF	TGTGCCAGCAGTTACGAGGGGATACAGCCCCAGCATTTT
.	TRBJ2-5	TRBV7-9	TRBD1	CASSSSTGYQETQYF	TGTGCCAGCAGCTCGTCGACAGGGTACCAAGAGACCCAGTACTTC
.	TRBJ2-7	TRBV19	.	CASSPPSVRGSTYEQYF	TGTGCCAGTAGTCCCCCATCGGTCAGGGGTTCAACCTACGAGCAGTACTTC
.	TRBJ2-7	TRBV6-5	TRBD1	CASSYSPGGPYGQYF	TGTGCCAGCAGTTACTCACCAGGGGGACCCTACGGGCAGTACTTC
.	TRBJ1-4	TRBV30	.	CAWSVLSARLGKLFF	TGTGCCTGGAGTGTACTGTCGGCCAGGTTGGGAAAACTGTTTTTT
.	TRBJ2-7	TRBV29-1	.	CSVEGISEQYF	TGCAGCGTTGAAGGTATATCCGAGCAGTACTTC
.	TRBJ2-5	TRBV6-1	.	CASTSLGAQYF	TGTGCCAGCACGTCATTAGGGGCCCAGTACTTC
once	TRBJ1-2	TRBV5-5	.	CASSRDGNYGYTF	TGTGCCAGCAGCAGGGACGGGAACTATGGCTACACCTTC
.	TRBJ2-1	TRBV4-3	TRBD1	CASSPLGGQGSVLMFF	TGCGCCAGCAGCCCGCTGGGCGGACAGGGTTCCGTGCTTATGTTCTTC